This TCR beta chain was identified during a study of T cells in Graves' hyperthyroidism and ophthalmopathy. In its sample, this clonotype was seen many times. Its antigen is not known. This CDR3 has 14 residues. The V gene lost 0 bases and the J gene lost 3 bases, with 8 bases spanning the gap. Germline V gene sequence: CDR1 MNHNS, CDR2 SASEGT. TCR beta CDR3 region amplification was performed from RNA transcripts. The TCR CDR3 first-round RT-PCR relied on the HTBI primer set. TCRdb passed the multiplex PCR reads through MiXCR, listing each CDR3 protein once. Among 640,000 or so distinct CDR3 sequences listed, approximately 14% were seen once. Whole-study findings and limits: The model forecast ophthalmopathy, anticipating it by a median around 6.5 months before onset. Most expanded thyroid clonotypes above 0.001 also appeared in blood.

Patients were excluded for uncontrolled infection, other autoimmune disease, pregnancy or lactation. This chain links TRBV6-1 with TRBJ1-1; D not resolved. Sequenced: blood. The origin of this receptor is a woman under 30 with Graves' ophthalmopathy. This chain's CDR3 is CASSEAQRDTEAFF. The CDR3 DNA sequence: TGTGCCAGCAGTGAAGCGCAAAGGGACACTGAAGCTTTCTTT.